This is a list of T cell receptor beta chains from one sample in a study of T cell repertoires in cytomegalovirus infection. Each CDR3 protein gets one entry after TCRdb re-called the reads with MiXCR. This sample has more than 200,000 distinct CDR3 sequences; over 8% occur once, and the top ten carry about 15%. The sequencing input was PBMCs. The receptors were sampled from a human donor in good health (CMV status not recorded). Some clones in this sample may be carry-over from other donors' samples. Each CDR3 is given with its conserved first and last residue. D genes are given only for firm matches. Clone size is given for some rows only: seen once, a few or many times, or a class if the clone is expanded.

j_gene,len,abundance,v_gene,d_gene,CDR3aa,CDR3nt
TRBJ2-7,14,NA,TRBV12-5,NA,CASGLTGVIYEQYF,TGTGCTAGTGGTTTGACGGGGGTAATCTACGAGCAGTACTTC
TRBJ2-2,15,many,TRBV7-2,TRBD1,CASSSQGVHAGELFF,TGTGCCAGCAGCTCACAGGGGGTCCATGCCGGGGAGCTGTTTTTT
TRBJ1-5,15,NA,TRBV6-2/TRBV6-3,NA,CASSYLDVSNQPQHF,TGTGCCAGCAGTTACCTTGACGTTAGCAATCAGCCCCAGCATTTT
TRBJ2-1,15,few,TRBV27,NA,CASSRRRSSYNEQFF,TGTGCCAGCAGCCGGCGACGGAGCTCCTACAATGAGCAGTTCTTC
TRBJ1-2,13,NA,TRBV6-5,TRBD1,CASSYYRGERYTF,TGTGCCAGCAGTTACTACAGGGGAGAACGTTACACCTTC
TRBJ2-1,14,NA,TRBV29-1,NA,CSVQIRGFYNEQFF,TGCAGCGTTCAAATAAGGGGTTTCTACAATGAGCAGTTCTTC
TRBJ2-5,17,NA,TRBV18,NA,CASSPPNRGVPQETQYF,TGTGCCAGCTCACCACCAAACCGCGGGGTCCCCCAAGAGACCCAGTACTTC
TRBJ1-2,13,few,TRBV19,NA,CASSTLGKNGYTF,TGTGCCAGTAGCACACTGGGAAAGAATGGCTACACCTTC
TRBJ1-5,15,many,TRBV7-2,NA,CASSLGRQGNQPQHF,TGTGCCAGCAGCTTAGGGAGGCAGGGTAATCAGCCCCAGCATTTT
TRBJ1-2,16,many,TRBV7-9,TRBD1,CASSPRTGTLNYGYTF,TGTGCCAGCAGCCCAAGGACAGGGACCCTTAACTATGGCTACACCTTC
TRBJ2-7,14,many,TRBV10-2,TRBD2,CASRDTGGTYEQYF,TGCGCCAGCAGAGATACCGGGGGGACCTACGAGCAGTACTTC
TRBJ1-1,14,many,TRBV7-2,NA,CASSFWTKNTEAFF,TGTGCCAGCAGCTTCTGGACAAAAAACACTGAAGCTTTCTTT
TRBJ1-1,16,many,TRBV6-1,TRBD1,CASRPDRGPWYTEAFF,TGTGCCAGCAGGCCGGACAGGGGGCCTTGGTACACTGAAGCTTTCTTT
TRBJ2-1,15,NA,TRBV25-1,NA,CASSEFTSYSNEQFF,TGTGCCAGCAGTGAATTCACCAGTTACAGCAATGAGCAGTTCTTC
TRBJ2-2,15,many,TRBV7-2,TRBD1,CASSLGQGPSGELFF,TGTGCCAGCAGCTTAGGACAGGGTCCTTCCGGGGAGCTGTTTTTT
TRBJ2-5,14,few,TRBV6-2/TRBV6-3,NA,CASRDSGTQETQYF,TGTGCCAGCCGAGATTCCGGGACACAAGAGACCCAGTACTTC
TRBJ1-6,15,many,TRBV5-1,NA,CASSLEGQRNSPLHF,TGCGCCAGCAGCTTGGAAGGACAGAGGAATTCACCCCTCCACTTT
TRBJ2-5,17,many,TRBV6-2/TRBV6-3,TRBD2,CASSSRTTSAPKETQYF,TGTGCCAGCAGTTCGAGGACGACTAGCGCACCTAAAGAGACCCAGTACTTC
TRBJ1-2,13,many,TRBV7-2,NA,CASSFDSNYGYTF,TGTGCCAGCAGCTTTGACAGCAACTATGGCTACACCTTC
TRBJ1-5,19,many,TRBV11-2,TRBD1,CASSLDRGGGEEFHQPQHF,TGTGCCAGCAGCTTAGATCGAGGAGGGGGCGAGGAGTTCCATCAGCCCCAGCATTTT
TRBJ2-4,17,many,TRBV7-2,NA,CASSLGSGAGAKNIQYF,TGTGCCAGCAGCTTAGGTTCCGGGGCGGGAGCCAAAAACATTCAGTACTTC
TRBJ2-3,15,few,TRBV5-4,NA,CASSWAGASTDTQYF,TGTGCCAGCAGCTGGGCGGGCGCGAGCACAGATACGCAGTATTTT
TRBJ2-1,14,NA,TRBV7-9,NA,CASSPRGLGYEQFF,TGTGCCAGCAGCCCTCGAGGGCTAGGCTATGAGCAGTTCTTC
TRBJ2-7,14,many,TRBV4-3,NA,CASSQEGSSYEQYF,TGCGCCAGCAGCCAAGAGGGGAGCTCCTACGAGCAGTACTTC
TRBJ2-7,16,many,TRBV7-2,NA,CASSLGIGGQTYEQYF,TGTGCCAGCAGCTTAGGCATCGGGGGCCAAACCTACGAGCAGTACTTC
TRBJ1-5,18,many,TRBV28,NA,CASRRQQGGRNSNQPQHF,TGTGCCAGCAGGAGGCAACAGGGTGGCCGAAATAGCAATCAGCCCCAGCATTTT
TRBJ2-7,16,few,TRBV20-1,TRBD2,CSARRGNSGRGYEQYF,TGCAGTGCCCGAAGGGGCAATAGCGGGAGAGGCTACGAGCAGTACTTC
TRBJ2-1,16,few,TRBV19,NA,CASSLERERLYNEQFF,NA
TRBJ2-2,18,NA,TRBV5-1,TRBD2,CASSLIGLAGAAAGELFF,TGCGCCAGCAGCTTGATAGGACTAGCGGGAGCAGCCGCCGGGGAGCTGTTTTTT
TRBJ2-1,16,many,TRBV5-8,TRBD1,CASSLARTGPYNEQFF,TGTGCCAGCAGCTTGGCCCGGACAGGACCTTACAATGAGCAGTTCTTC
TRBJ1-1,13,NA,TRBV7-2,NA,CASSFSMNAEAFF,TGTGCCAGCAGCTTCTCCATGAACGCTGAAGCTTTCTTT
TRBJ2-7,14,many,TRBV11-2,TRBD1,CASSLDRGPYEQYF,TGTGCCAGCAGCTTAGACAGGGGGCCCTACGAGCAGTACTTC
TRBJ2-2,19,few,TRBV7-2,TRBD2,CASSLSGLAGGSRTGELFF,TGTGCCAGCAGCTTATCTGGCCTAGCGGGGGGATCCCGCACCGGGGAGCTGTTTTTT
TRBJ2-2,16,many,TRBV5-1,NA,CASSLADRQNTGELFF,TGCGCCAGCAGCTTGGCCGATCGGCAGAACACCGGGGAGCTGTTTTTT
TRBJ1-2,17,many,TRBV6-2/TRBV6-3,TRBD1,CASSIPGQGASRYGYTF,TGTGCCAGCAGTATACCGGGACAGGGGGCTAGTCGGTATGGCTACACCTTC
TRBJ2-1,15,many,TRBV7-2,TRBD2,CASSPSGRIYNEQFF,TGTGCCAGCAGCCCTAGCGGGAGGATTTACAATGAGCAGTTCTTC
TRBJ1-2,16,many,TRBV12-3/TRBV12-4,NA,CASSGAQGNSNYGYTF,TGTGCCAGCAGTGGCGCCCAGGGTAATTCTAACTATGGCTACACCTTC
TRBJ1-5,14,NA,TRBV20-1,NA,CSARPNYSNQPQHF,TGCAGTGCTAGGCCAAATTATAGCAATCAGCCCCAGCATTTT
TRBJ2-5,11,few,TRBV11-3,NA,CASSSGRAQYF,TGTGCCAGCAGCTCCGGCAGGGCCCAGTACTTC
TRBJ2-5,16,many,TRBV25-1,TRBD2,CASSAHSGGAEETQYF,TGTGCCAGCAGTGCCCATAGCGGGGGGGCCGAAGAGACCCAGTACTTC
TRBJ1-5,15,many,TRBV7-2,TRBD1,CASSLGTGREQPQHF,TGTGCCAGCAGCTTAGGGACAGGGCGAGAGCAGCCCCAGCATTTT
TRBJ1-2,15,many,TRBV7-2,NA,CASSFTLGWGYGYTF,TGTGCCAGCAGCTTCACATTGGGGTGGGGATATGGCTACACCTTC
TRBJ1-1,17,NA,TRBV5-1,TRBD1,CASSRSAGGAVNTEAFF,TGCGCCAGCAGCAGATCCGCAGGGGGCGCGGTGAACACTGAAGCTTTCTTT
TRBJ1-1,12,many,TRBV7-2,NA,CASSFPATEAFF,TGTGCCAGCAGCTTCCCCGCAACTGAAGCTTTCTTT
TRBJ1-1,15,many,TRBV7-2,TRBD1,CASRMDRGPNTEAFF,TGTGCCAGCAGGATGGACAGGGGGCCTAACACTGAAGCTTTCTTT
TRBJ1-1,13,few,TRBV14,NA,CASSQDWASEAFF,TGTGCCAGCAGCCAAGACTGGGCCAGTGAAGCTTTCTTT
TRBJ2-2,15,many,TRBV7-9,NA,CASSSPLANTGELFF,TGTGCCAGCAGCTCCCCCCTAGCGAACACCGGGGAGCTGTTTTTT
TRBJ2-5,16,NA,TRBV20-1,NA,CSASPLGGARQETQYF,TGCAGTGCTAGCCCCCTCGGCGGGGCAAGACAAGAGACCCAGTACTTC
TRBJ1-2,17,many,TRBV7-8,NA,CASSPPQLEPLDYGYTF,TGTGCCAGCAGCCCGCCCCAGTTGGAGCCTTTGGACTATGGCTACACCTTC
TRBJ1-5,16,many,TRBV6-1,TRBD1,CASSTGTGGFGQPQHF,TGTGCCAGCAGTACCGGGACAGGGGGTTTTGGTCAGCCCCAGCATTTT
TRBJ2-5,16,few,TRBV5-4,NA,CASSSSLRGRQETQYF,TGTGCCAGCAGCTCCAGCTTAAGGGGCCGCCAAGAGACCCAGTACTTC
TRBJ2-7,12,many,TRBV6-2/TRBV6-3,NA,CASSWSGYEQYF,TGTGCCAGCAGCTGGTCGGGGTACGAGCAGTACTTC
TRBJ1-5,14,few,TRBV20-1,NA,CSAWGGRDNQPQHF,TGCAGTGCTTGGGGAGGCAGGGACAATCAGCCCCAGCATTTT
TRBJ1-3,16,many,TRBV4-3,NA,CASSQDGPAKGDTIYF,TGCGCCAGCAGCCAAGATGGCCCGGCCAAGGGGGACACCATATATTTT
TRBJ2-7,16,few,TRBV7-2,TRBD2,CASSLASSGRWEEQYF,TGTGCCAGCAGCTTAGCGTCTAGCGGGAGATGGGAGGAGCAGTACTTC
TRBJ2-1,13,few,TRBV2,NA,CASGGPRADEQFF,TGTGCCAGCGGGGGACCCCGAGCGGATGAGCAGTTCTTC
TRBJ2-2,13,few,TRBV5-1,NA,CASSRKFDGELFF,TGCGCCAGCAGCCGTAAGTTCGACGGGGAGCTGTTTTTT
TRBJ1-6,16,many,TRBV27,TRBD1,CASSLGAAGGNSPLHF,TGTGCCAGCAGCTTAGGGGCAGCAGGGGGTAATTCACCCCTCCACTTT
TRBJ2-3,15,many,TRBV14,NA,CASSQGGVGGHTQYF,TGTGCCAGCAGCCAAGGTGGGGTCGGGGGGCATACGCAGTATTTT
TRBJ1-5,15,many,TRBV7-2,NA,CASSFNRDSNQPQHF,TGTGCCAGCAGCTTCAACAGAGATAGCAATCAGCCCCAGCATTTT